This T cell receptor beta chain appears in the sequencing data of a study of T-cell reconstitution after alpha-beta-depleted transplantation in children. Regarding the study as a whole: Counts and diversity of T cells one year after transplant came mostly from newly produced T cells. Some patients showed high day-60 TCRbeta diversity, which derived from surviving recipient T cells and thymic progenitors. Expanded graft clones, several hundred of them, were reportedly the source of alpha-beta T cells about two months after transplant.

Germline CDR1 is SGHRS and CDR2 is YFSETQ. V was pared by 3 bases and J by 8 bases, with 22 bases between. This CDR3 has 16 residues. This clonotype has ten or more counts. The antigen remains undetermined. During its preparation, the TCRbeta library received unique molecular identifiers. MiXCR, applied by TCRdb to the PCR reads, yields one record per CDR3 protein. This table holds about 830,000 distinct CDR3 sequences, approximately 15% found once. The gene calls are TRBV5-1 and TRBJ2-3; D tentatively reads TRBD1 or TRBD2 (5 bases each). This clonotype originated in a male patient between 5 and 17 years old who had a stem cell transplant for acute lymphoblastic leukemia, so the T cells may come from the graft donor. The sample consisted of PBMCs, mostly from graft donor cells, taken 360 days after TCRalphabeta/CD19-depleted stem cell transplant. DNA for the CDR3: TGCGCCAGCAGCTCCAAAAAGGGGAAACTAGAAGCTACGCAGTATTTT. Protein product: CASSSKKGKLEATQYF.